The 2 T cell receptor beta chains presented below share a single source sample, sequenced in a study of human T cells and chemical hapten exposure. TCRdb ran MiXCR on the RACE reads and lists one entry per CDR3 protein. The profile shows tens of thousands of distinct CDR3 sequences, 8% to 13% of them singletons. Time point defined: patch test 3, about 24 weeks after DPC sensitization. Treatment given: therapeutic diphenylcyclopropenone sensitization with weekly scalp DPC. Sequenced here: whole blood, sampled in connection with sensitization to the hapten diphenylcyclopropenone (DPC). The receptors were gathered from a woman aged 25 to 39 with alopecia areata. Some clones in this sample may be carry-over from other donors' samples.

This clonotype was recorded at least ten times. This sequence joins TRBV12-3 or TRBV12-4 and TRBJ2-5; no clear D gene. The CDR3 spans 13 residues. Trimming took 7 bases from V and 3 from J, leaving 12 bases between them. This CDR3 reads CASTIDGEETQYF. The CDR3 coding sequence is TGTGCCAGCACCATCGACGGTGAAGAGACCCAGTACTTC.

This clonotype was counted at least ten times. This sequence joins TRBV29-1 and TRBJ1-1; D is undetermined. Germline V lookup: CDR1 SQVTM, CDR2 ANQGSEA. This CDR3 has 10 residues. V was cut by 4 bases and J by 8 bases, with 8 bases left in between. The CDR3 loop is CSVVDGEAFF. The CDR3 DNA sequence: TGCAGCGTTGTTGACGGAGAAGCTTTCTTT. Full variable domain (outside the CDR3, taken from reference TRBV29-1 and TRBJ1-1): SAVISQKPSRDICQRGTSLTIQCQVDSQVTMMFWYRQQPGQSLTLIATANQGSEATYESGFVIDKFPISRPNLTFSTLTVSNMSPEDSSIYLCSVVDGEAFFGQGTRLTVV.